Presented here are 26 T cell receptor beta chains from one specimen sequenced in a study of response to subunit inactivated influenza vaccine. TCRdb used MiXCR to reprocess the RT-PCR reads, holding one entry per CDR3 protein. The data show roughly 500,000 distinct CDR3 sequences, about 15% seen once. Sequencing used CD4+ T cells sorted from PBMCs, obtained roughly 24 months after vaccination. These receptors originate from a man aged 45 to 70 who received an inactivated influenza vaccine.

Only a few counts were recorded for this clonotype. The chain links TRBV5-1 to TRBJ1-6; D uncertain. With 1 base removed from V and 7 bases from J, the gap between germline ends came to 18 bases. The CDR3 has 17 amino acids. Germline CDR1 SGHRS, CDR2 YFSETQ. CDR3 nucleotide sequence: TGCGCCAGCAGCTTGAATTTTGCGGAACAGCTAAATTCACCCCTCCACTTT. It yields the protein CASSLNFAEQLNSPLHF.

The chain is built from TRBV20-1 and TRBJ1-4; D is unresolved. V was shortened by 2 bases and J by 2 bases, with 12 bases between the two germline ends. The CDR3 has 15 residues. In germline, CDR1 is DFQATT, CDR2 SNEGSKA (reference sequence). The CDR3, as DNA: TGCAGTGCTAGAAACGGCTATCGTACTAATGAAAAACTGTTTTTT. It is translated as CSARNGYRTNEKLFF.

As for this clonotype: One end of the junction does not line up with germline, which may come from a read error. The CDR3 reads CTSSSGENTEAFF. In DNA form, the CDR3 reads TGCACCAGCAGCTCCGGAGAGAACACTGAAGCTTTCTTT. The chain uses TRBV7-9 and TRBJ1-1; D gene uncertain. Germline assignment: CDR1 SEHNR and CDR2 FQNEAQ (reference sequence). The CDR3 runs 13 residues.

CDR3 in DNA: TGTGCCAGTCGGACTAGCGGGGCCACCGGGGAGCTGTTTTTT. Protein sequence: CASRTSGATGELFF. The chain combines TRBV6-4 with TRBJ2-2, with 12 bases aligning to TRBD2. This CDR3 has 14 residues. V shed 9 bases and J 4 bases; nucleotides not matched to a gene: 3. Germline loops: CDR1 MRHNA, CDR2 SNTAGT.

This clonotype was picked up a small number of times. The rearrangement uses TRBV27 and TRBJ2-7, with 8 bases matching TRBD1. Germline V lookup: CDR1 MNHEY, CDR2 SMNVEV (reference sequence). J lost 8 bases, V lost 6 bases, and 12 bases had no gene match. The CDR3 is 14 amino acids. DNA for the CDR3: TGTGCCAGCAGGGAGACAGGGGCCCTAATTAAGCAGTACTTC. Protein: CASRETGALIKQYF.

In this sample, this clonotype turned up a few times. Written as DNA, the CDR3 is TGTGCCAGCAGCCAAGTTCTCCAGCGGGGGGGATTCACCGGGGAGCTGTTTTTT. It codes for CASSQVLQRGGFTGELFF. The chain is built from TRBV4-2 and TRBJ2-2, with TRBD2 identical over 10 bases. The J segment lost 4 bases and the V segment lost 1 base, leaving 9 bases of the junction unmatched. CDR1 LGHNA and CDR2 YNFKEQ come from the germline V gene. The CDR3 totals 18 residues.

This chain links TRBV7-9 with TRBJ2-1; D is perhaps TRBD1 or TRBD2 (5 bases each). Germline CDR1 and CDR2: SEHNR and FQNEAQ (reference sequence). The germline V and J ends were trimmed by 3 bases and 7 bases, with 10 bases remaining between them. The CDR3 spans 13 residues. CDR3 residues: CASSLRWGNEQFF. CDR3 sequence (DNA): TGTGCCAGCAGCTTGAGGTGGGGGAATGAGCAGTTCTTC. Variable domain in full (rest from reference TRBV7-9 and TRBJ2-1): DTGVSQNPRHKITKRGQNVTFRCDPISEHNRLYWYRQTLGQGPEFLTYFQNEAQLEKSRLLSDRFSAERPKGSFSTLEIQRTEQGDSAMYLCASSLRWGNEQFFGPGTRLTVL.

This chain links TRBV29-1 with TRBJ2-7; D tentatively fits TRBD1 or TRBD2 (5 bases each). In germline, CDR1 is SQVTM, CDR2 ANQGSEA. The CDR3 sequence is 14 residues long. Trimming stripped 7 bases from V and 3 bases from J, with 19 bases between. The CDR3 DNA reads as TGCAGCGCCATTGGGACCACTTCAAACTACGAGCAGTACTTC. This gives the protein CSAIGTTSNYEQYF.

This clonotype has more than one count but fewer than ten. The chain couples TRBV6-6 to TRBJ1-1; no clear D gene. Germline V gene data show CDR1 as MNHNY and CDR2 as SVGAGI (reference sequence). The length of the CDR3 is 13 residues. V dropped 4 bases and J dropped 1 base, with 7 bases sitting between them. The CDR3 loop is CASSSRRNTEAFF. DNA of the CDR3: TGTGCCAGCAGTTCTAGGCGGAACACTGAAGCTTTCTTT.

This clonotype was counted only a few times. V is TRBV4-3 and J is TRBJ2-4; 7 bases agree with TRBD2. The CDR3 totals 17 residues. From germline, CDR1 is LGHNA and CDR2 YSLEER. Unmatched junction bases numbered 7, after V lost 0 bases and J lost 2 bases. For the CDR3, the DNA is TGCGCCAGCAGCCAAGATCTGGTAGCGGGCTCCAAAAACATTCAGTACTTC. It encodes CASSQDLVAGSKNIQYF.

This clonotype was picked up many times. This chain joins TRBV5-1 and TRBJ1-2, with TRBD1 identical over 9 bases. The CDR3 has 14 residues. Trimming took 4 bases from V and 8 from J; bases not matched to a gene: 9. Germline CDR1 is SGHRS and CDR2 is YFSETQ. The CDR3 DNA is TGCGCCAGCAGCCCGGTACCGGGACAGGGAGGCTACACCTTC. As protein: CASSPVPGQGGYTF.

This clonotype was seen a few times. The CDR3, as DNA: TGTGCCAGCAGTTACTCATTTGTAGGACAGGGGGAAGCTTTCTTT. It is translated as CASSYSFVGQGEAFF. The chain combines TRBV6-5 with TRBJ1-1, with 9 bases matching TRBD1. J gave up 8 bases and V 0 bases, and 7 bases lay outside the gene matches. In germline, CDR1 is MNHEY, CDR2 SVGAGI. The CDR3 has 15 amino acids.

This chain uses TRBV3-1 with TRBJ2-7, with TRBD2 matching over 7 bases. This CDR3 has 15 residues. The germline gives CDR1 LGHDT, CDR2 YNNKEL (reference sequence). With 4 bases clipped from V and 3 bases from J, the junction kept 9 bases outside the gene matches. The CDR3 loop is CASSLPGGRFYEQYF. In DNA, the CDR3 is TGTGCCAGCAGCCTTCCGGGAGGAAGGTTCTACGAGCAGTACTTC.

This clonotype was seen many times. This chain joins TRBV7-2 and TRBJ2-5, with no clear D. Germline V lookup: CDR1 SGHTA, CDR2 FQGNSA. V lost 2 bases and J lost 5, with 9 bases in between. The CDR3 contains 13 residues. CDR3 amino acids: CASSLPVLETQYF. CDR3 coding DNA: TGTGCCAGCAGCTTACCAGTGTTGGAGACCCAGTACTTC.

This clonotype was seen more than once but under ten times. This sequence joins TRBV12-3 or TRBV12-4 and TRBJ1-5, with D tentatively TRBD1 (5 bases). The CDR3 is 15 residues long. The V gene lost 7 bases and the J gene lost 6 bases, with 19 bases spanning the gap. The CDR3 here is CASTHRGGVGQPQHF. The CDR3 region has the DNA TGTGCCAGCACCCACCGGGGGGGTGTGGGTCAGCCCCAGCATTTT.

This chain links TRBV6-6 with TRBJ2-5; no firm D call. The CDR3 has 13 amino acids. V shed 1 base and J shed 3 bases, with 6 bases lying between them. In germline, CDR1 is MNHNY, CDR2 SVGAGI (reference sequence). The CDR3 bases are TGTGCCAGCAGTTACTTGACAAAAGAGACCCAGTACTTC. It translates to CASSYLTKETQYF.

There are a few counts of this clonotype. The chain is built from TRBV4-1 and TRBJ1-4, with a possible D match to TRBD1 (5 bases). The CDR3 consists of 15 residues. Germline V gives CDR1 MGHRA, CDR2 YSYEKL. Trimming cost V 6 bases and J 3 bases, with 14 bases left between them. CDR3 loop: CASSGGRRANEKLFF. The DNA of the CDR3 is TGCGCCAGCAGTGGGGGTCGGCGAGCTAATGAAAAACTGTTTTTT.

This rearrangement joins TRBV10-2 to TRBJ2-7; D ambiguous. This CDR3 has 13 residues. The germline gives CDR1 WSHSY, CDR2 SAAADI. Trimming cost V 10 bases and J 2 bases, with 15 bases left between them. CDR3 nucleotides: TGCGCCACCGCTGCCCGCTACACCTACGAGCAGTACTTC. Its translation is CATAARYTYEQYF.

In this sample, this clonotype turned up a few times. The V call is TRBV10-3, the J call TRBJ2-3; D perhaps matches TRBD2 (7 bases). The V and J ends lost 3 bases and 8 bases respectively, with 18 bases between them. There are 15 residues in the CDR3. CDR1 and CDR2 (germline): ENHRY, SYGVKD. The CDR3 here is CAISDQVGGRGTQYF. CDR3 coding DNA: TGTGCCATCAGTGACCAAGTGGGGGGGCGAGGTACGCAGTATTTT.

Of note for this clonotype: The DNA is left out, because the CDR3 cannot be placed on it with certainty; the CDR3 is given as TCRdb lists it. J is TRBJ1-3 and V is TRBV28; the table calls TRBD1, which could not be checked here. Germline CDR1 and CDR2: MDHEN and SYDVKM. 16 amino acids form the CDR3, both terminal residues included. CDR3 in amino acids: CASSFGSGGSGNTIYF.

This clonotype was seen a few times. The chain employs TRBV3-1 and TRBJ1-1; D is ambiguous. The CDR3 totals 12 residues. Trimming shortened V by 1 base and J by 6 bases, and 6 bases separated the two germline ends. Germline lookup yields CDR1 LGHDT and CDR2 YNNKEL (reference sequence). The CDR3 spells CASSQAQAEAFF. CDR3 coding DNA: TGTGCCAGCAGCCAAGCACAAGCTGAAGCTTTCTTT.

This clonotype was counted between two and nine times. The chain links TRBV5-1 to TRBJ1-1; maybe TRBD1 (6 bases). Germline loops: CDR1 SGHRS, CDR2 YFSETQ. CDR3 length: 13 residues. Trimming took 4 bases from V and 2 from J, leaving 9 bases between them. The CDR3 region has the DNA TGCGCCAGCAGCCAGGACAGTAACACTGAAGCTTTCTTT. Translated: CASSQDSNTEAFF.

The chain links TRBV11-3 to TRBJ2-1; TRBD1 agrees at 7 bases. CDR1 is SGHNT and CDR2 is YENEEA in the germline V gene. The ends lost 4 bases at V and 8 bases at J; junction bases unmatched: 8. The CDR3 contains 14 residues. The CDR3 protein is CASSSNRGGHEQFF. The CDR3, as DNA: TGTGCCAGCAGCTCAAACAGGGGTGGTCATGAGCAGTTCTTC. The complete variable domain, with remaining parts taken from reference TRBV11-3 and TRBJ2-1, reads EAGVVQSPRYKIIEKKQPVAFWCNPISGHNTLYWYLQNLGQGPELLIRYENEEAVDDSQLPKDRFSAERLKGVDSTLKIQPAELGDSAVYLCASSSNRGGHEQFFGPGTRLTVL.

This clonotype was counted a few times. The chain combines TRBV10-3 with TRBJ2-1, with TRBD1 identical over 9 bases. With 2 bases clipped from V and 8 bases from J, the junction kept 7 bases outside the gene matches. Germline-derived CDR1 and CDR2 are ENHRY and SYGVKD. This CDR3 is built from 15 residues. The CDR3 protein is CAISEIRDRAYEQFF. Written as DNA, the CDR3 is TGTGCCATCAGTGAGATCAGGGACAGGGCCTATGAGCAGTTCTTC.

The chain recombines TRBV6-5 with TRBJ2-1; the D is unclear. Trimming cost V 2 bases and J 7 bases, with 18 bases left between them. Germline V gene data show CDR1 as MNHEY and CDR2 as SVGAGI. CDR3 length: 16 amino acids. DNA of the CDR3: TGTGCCAGCAGTTACGCGACCACTACGACTGTGAATGAGCAGTTCTTC. It codes for CASSYATTTTVNEQFF.

V gene TRBV11-2 combines with J gene TRBJ2-5; D gene uncertain. Germline loops: CDR1 SGHAT, CDR2 FQNNGV. The CDR3 loop spans 14 amino acids. The V gene lost 5 bases and the J gene lost 5 bases, with 15 bases spanning the gap. CDR3 bases: TGTGCCAGCAGCATGGGGATTTTTGGGGAGACCCAGTACTTC. This codes for CASSMGIFGETQYF.